The 21 T cell receptor beta chains given below trace back to one sample, sequenced in a study of OX40 agonist ivuxolimab in advanced cancers. Library preparation was by the immunoSEQ multiplex PCR assay. The table was pulled from immuneACCESS by TCRdb, which kept in-frame rearrangements only. Such tables lose some clones; where checked, under half of the loss comes from unresolved V genes, and the rest has no known cause. The sample table shows 45,000 or so clones, and approximately 91% are seen once. The ten largest account for roughly 18% of the sample. The sample in question was CD4+ or CD8+ T cells sorted from blood, obtained in a trial of the OX40 agonist ivuxolimab. The receptors here all came from an adult with an advanced solid tumor such as melanoma, head and neck, liver or kidney cancer.

The genes are TRBV2 and TRBJ2-3; 9 bases fit TRBD2. Germline loops: CDR1 SNHLY, CDR2 FYNNEI. This CDR3 contains 16 residues. With V trimmed by 5 bases and J by 0 bases, 6 bases remained unmatched. The chain's CDR3 is CASSYSGGTSTDTQYF. The CDR3 DNA reads TGTGCCAGCAGTTACAGCGGGGGGACTAGCACAGATACGCAGTATTTT.

The rearrangement joins TRBV4-2 to TRBJ2-2; possible D gene TRBD2, 6 bases. This CDR3 contains 13 residues. From germline, CDR1 is LGHNA and CDR2 YNFKEQ. Trimming pared 4 bases from V and 4 bases from J, leaving 7 bases between. This chain's CDR3 is CASSLGGTGELFF. The CDR3 DNA reads TGTGCCAGCAGCCTGGGGGGCACCGGGGAGCTGTTTTTT.

V and J are TRBV6-5 and TRBJ2-2; 7 bases fit TRBD1. V lost 6 bases to trimming and J lost 6 bases; unmatched junction nucleotides: 7. CDR1 and CDR2 from the germline V gene are MNHEY and SVGAGI. The CDR3 is 14 residues long. CDR3 in amino acids: CASRGTGVPGELFF. The CDR3 DNA is TGTGCCAGCAGGGGTACAGGGGTCCCCGGGGAGCTGTTTTTT.

The rearrangement uses TRBV9 and TRBJ2-5; possibly TRBD1 for D (6 bases). CDR1 is SGDLS and CDR2 is YYNGEE in the germline V gene. The CDR3 spans 13 residues. V was cut by 3 bases and J by 5 bases, with 11 bases left in between. CDR3 protein: CASSAPGEETQYF. The CDR3 DNA reads as TGTGCCAGCAGCGCCCCAGGGGAGGAGACCCAGTACTTC.

The chain carries TRBV9 and TRBJ1-2; unclear D gene. The germline V gene encodes CDR1 SGDLS and CDR2 YYNGEE. The CDR3 contains 15 residues. Trimming pared 0 bases from V and 4 bases from J, leaving 13 bases between. The CDR3 DNA reads TGTGCCAGCAGCGTAGATCGGAAAACCTCCTATGGCTACACCTTC. Translation gives CASSVDRKTSYGYTF.

The gene calls are TRBV28 and TRBJ1-5; 9 nucleotides match TRBD1. Germline V gene sequence: CDR1 MDHEN, CDR2 SYDVKM. J gave up 2 bases and V 6 bases, and 5 bases lay outside the gene matches. There are 15 residues in the CDR3. The CDR3, as DNA: TGTGCCAGCAGCCCGGACAGGGGTGGCAATCAGCCCCAGCATTTT. Encoded protein: CASSPDRGGNQPQHF.

The chain has TRBV25-1 and TRBJ2-1; D is perhaps TRBD1 (7 bases). The length of the CDR3 is 14 residues. V was shortened by 7 bases and J by 4 bases, with 14 bases between the two germline ends. CDR1 is MGHDK, CDR2 SYGVNS, per germline. This chain's CDR3 is CASTGSGGYNEQFF. CDR3 coding DNA: TGTGCCAGCACCGGGTCAGGGGGGTACAATGAGCAGTTCTTC.

The chain couples TRBV9 to TRBJ2-7; TRBD1 agrees at 10 bases. CDR3 length: 13 amino acids. CDR1 and CDR2 (germline): SGDLS, YYNGEE. J was trimmed by 5 bases and V by 3 bases; bases with no gene match: 2. This CDR3 is CASSADRGHEQYF. For the CDR3, the DNA is TGTGCCAGCAGCGCCGACAGGGGGCACGAGCAGTACTTC. Based on the CDR3 plus reference TRBV9 and TRBJ2-7, the full variable domain is DSGVTQTPKHLITATGQRVTLRCSPRSGDLSVYWYQQSLDQGLQFLIQYYNGEERAKGNILERFSAQQFPDLHSELNLSSLELGDSALYFCASSADRGHEQYFGPGTRLTVT.

The rearrangement links TRBV28 to TRBJ2-3; possible D gene TRBD2, 7 bases. The CDR3 spans 15 residues. Trimming stripped 2 bases from V and 2 bases from J, with 11 bases between. Germline V lookup: CDR1 MDHEN, CDR2 SYDVKM. The DNA of the CDR3 is TGTGCCAGCAGTTTAGGGGGGGCCCTCACAGATACGCAGTATTTT. Its translation is CASSLGGALTDTQYF.

This clone appeared a single time. The chain links TRBV7-3 to TRBJ1-3, with D tentatively TRBD1 (5 bases). CDR3 length: 17 amino acids. CDR1 is SGHTA, CDR2 FQGTGA, per germline. V lost 1 base, J lost 0 bases, and 13 bases lay in between. The CDR3 region has the DNA TGTGCCAGCAGCTTAAATCCTTCGGGGGGCTCTGGAAACACCATATATTTT. Translation gives CASSLNPSGGSGNTIYF.

This clone was picked up one time. The chain is built from TRBV6-1 and TRBJ1-2, with 7 nucleotides matching TRBD1. Per germline, CDR1 MNHNS and CDR2 SASEGT. The CDR3 is 16 residues long. With V trimmed by 1 base and J by 4 bases, 9 bases remained unmatched. CDR3 region: CASSEDGTATSYGYTF. Written as DNA, the CDR3 is TGTGCCAGCAGTGAAGATGGGACAGCTACTTCCTATGGCTACACCTTC.

This clone came up once. V usage is TRBV7-6 and J usage is TRBJ1-1, with 8 bases fitting TRBD1. Losses at the gene ends were 0 bases for V and 8 bases for J; bases not matched to a gene: 8. This CDR3 is built from 15 residues. Germline assignment: CDR1 SGHVS and CDR2 FNYEAQ. Here the CDR3 reads CASSLAPGQDLEAFF. The CDR3 coding sequence is TGTGCCAGCAGCTTAGCGCCGGGACAGGATCTGGAAGCTTTCTTT.

The V call is TRBV4-3, the J call TRBJ1-2; D not resolved. Germline CDR1 LGHNA, CDR2 YSLEER. CDR3 length: 13 amino acids. Trimming pared 6 bases from V and 5 bases from J, leaving 13 bases between. DNA for the CDR3: TGCGCCAGCAGTCCTGACCTTCTTTATGGCTACACCTTC. It encodes CASSPDLLYGYTF.

The DNA for the CDR3 is TGCGCCAGCAGCCTCGACGGGACAGGGGAAACCTTC. It translates to CASSLDGTGETF. This chain links TRBV4-1 with TRBJ1-2; TRBD1 agrees at 10 bases. This CDR3 spans 12 amino acids. CDR1 is MGHRA, CDR2 YSYEKL, per germline. With V trimmed by 4 bases and J by 14 bases, 7 bases remained unmatched.

The chain uses TRBV9 and TRBJ1-2; D unresolved. V was pared by 5 bases and J by 1 base, with 9 bases between. Germline values: CDR1 SGDLS, CDR2 YYNGEE. The CDR3 contains 13 residues. The CDR3 spells CASSSGSNYGYTF. The CDR3 region has the DNA TGTGCCAGCAGTTCGGGGAGTAACTATGGCTACACCTTC. Variable domain in full (rest from reference TRBV9 and TRBJ1-2): DSGVTQTPKHLITATGQRVTLRCSPRSGDLSVYWYQQSLDQGLQFLIQYYNGEERAKGNILERFSAQQFPDLHSELNLSSLELGDSALYFCASSSGSNYGYTFGSGTRLTVV.

The rearrangement links TRBV7-7 to TRBJ2-7; D is perhaps TRBD1 or TRBD2 (5 bases each). The CDR3 spans 13 residues. V dropped 6 bases and J dropped 4 bases, with 13 bases sitting between them. Germline V lookup: CDR1 SSHAT, CDR2 FNYEAQ (reference sequence). The CDR3 protein is CASSPYGGYEQYF. The DNA for the CDR3 is TGTGCCAGCAGTCCGTATGGGGGATACGAGCAGTACTTC.

J is TRBJ2-3 and V is TRBV10-1, with D tentatively TRBD1 or TRBD2 (5 bases each). This CDR3 contains 14 residues. V was cut by 3 bases and J by 1 base, with 8 bases left in between. Germline CDR1 is WNHNN and CDR2 is SYGVQD (reference sequence). CDR3 DNA sequence: TGCGCCAGCAGTGATCGGGACGGCACAGATACGCAGTATTTT. This gives the protein CASSDRDGTDTQYF.

The chain employs TRBV2 and TRBJ2-2; the D call may be TRBD1 or TRBD2 (6 bases each). Germline V CDR1 and CDR2: SNHLY, FYNNEI. The CDR3 is 15 residues long. The V gene lost 7 bases and the J gene lost 4 bases, with 16 bases spanning the gap. CDR3 DNA: TGTGCCAGCACGGGGGCTGGGGGAATCACCGGGGAGCTGTTTTTT. It codes for CASTGAGGITGELFF.

The chain has TRBV5-4 and TRBJ1-3; tentatively, D is TRBD1 (5 bases). This CDR3 contains 15 residues. V lost 1 base to trimming and J lost 0 bases, with 8 bases between them. The germline V gene has CDR1 SGHNT and CDR2 YYREEE (reference sequence). The CDR3 protein is CASSLHRSSGNTIYF. CDR3 nucleotides: TGTGCCAGCAGCTTGCACAGGAGCTCTGGAAACACCATATATTTT.

The chain is built from TRBV2 and TRBJ1-1, with TRBD1 as a possible D gene (5 bases). CDR1 is SNHLY, CDR2 FYNNEI, per germline. V dropped 8 bases and J dropped 5 bases, with 18 bases sitting between them. The CDR3 is 14 amino acids. CDR3 nucleotides: TGTGCCAGCGGTCAACAGGTGTCGGGTACTGAAGCTTTCTTT. Its translation is CASGQQVSGTEAFF.

This clone was seen more than once but under ten times. The CDR3 sequence: CASSQEPLNYGYTF. Written as DNA, the CDR3 is TGCGCCAGCAGCCAAGAGCCGTTAAACTATGGCTACACCTTC. The chain joins TRBV4-3 to TRBJ1-2; no firm D call. CDR1 and CDR2 (germline): LGHNA, YSLEER. The CDR3 has 14 residues. Trimming pared 0 bases from V and 2 bases from J, leaving 7 bases between.